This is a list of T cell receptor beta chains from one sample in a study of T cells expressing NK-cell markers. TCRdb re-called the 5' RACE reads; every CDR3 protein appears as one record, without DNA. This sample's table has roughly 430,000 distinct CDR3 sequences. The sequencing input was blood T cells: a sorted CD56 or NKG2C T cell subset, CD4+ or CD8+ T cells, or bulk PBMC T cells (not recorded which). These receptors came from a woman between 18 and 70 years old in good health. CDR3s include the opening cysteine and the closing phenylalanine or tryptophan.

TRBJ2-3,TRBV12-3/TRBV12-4,CASRRGQAPPDTQYF
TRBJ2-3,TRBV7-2,CASSSDSGDSTDTQYF
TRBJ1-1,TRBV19,CASSKPLDGAEAFF
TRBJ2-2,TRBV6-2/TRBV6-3,CASRTRGFLDTGELFF
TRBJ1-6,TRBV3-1,CASSQRDSYNSPLHF
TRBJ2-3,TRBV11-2,CASSFMASGSDTQYF
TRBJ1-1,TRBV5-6,CASSLARQGQTEAFF
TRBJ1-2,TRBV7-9,CATGQNYGYTF
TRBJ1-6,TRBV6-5,CASSWGTGQTSPLHF
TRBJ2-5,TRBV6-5,CASSYSTGGDWKTQYF
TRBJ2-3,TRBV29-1,CSAPTEGTDTQYF
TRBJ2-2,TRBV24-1,CATTGGENTGELFF
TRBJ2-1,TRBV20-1,CSGTSSYNEQFF
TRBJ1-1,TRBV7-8,CASSFAGVGTEAFF
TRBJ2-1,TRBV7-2,CASSSDRGSYNEQFF
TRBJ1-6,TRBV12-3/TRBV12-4,CASSLYRGAMSPLHF
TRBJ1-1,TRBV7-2,CASSLGTVVNTEAFF
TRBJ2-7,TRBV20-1,CSAPGPGLAGGTYEQYF
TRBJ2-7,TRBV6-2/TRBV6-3,CASSYSALAGGSSYEQYF
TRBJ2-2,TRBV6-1,CASSPEGQNTGELFF
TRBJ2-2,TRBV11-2,CASSLVRGFGELFF
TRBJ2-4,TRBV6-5,CASSYSTGGATKNIQYF
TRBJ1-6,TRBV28,CASSLSGSSYNSPLHF
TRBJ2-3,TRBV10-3,CAIGTSGITDTQYF
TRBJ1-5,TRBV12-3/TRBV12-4,CASSLGVSAGPQHF
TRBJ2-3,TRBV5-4,CASTTSGRGTDTQYF
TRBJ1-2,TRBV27,CASSWGLGYGYTF
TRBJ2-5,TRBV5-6,CASSLATGTQYF
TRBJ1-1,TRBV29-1,CSVCSSSSPDTEAFF
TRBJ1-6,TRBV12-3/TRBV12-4,CASREGQFNSPLHF
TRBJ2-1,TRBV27,CASGAQGFKVNEQFF
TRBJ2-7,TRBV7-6,CASSLRGLEDEQYF
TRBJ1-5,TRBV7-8,CASSLLGGTLQPQHF
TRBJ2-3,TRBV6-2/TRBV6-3,CASSYSGTSRDTQYF
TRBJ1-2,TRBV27,CASSFAPFGGYTF
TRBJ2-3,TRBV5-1,CASSLGTGGKDTQYF
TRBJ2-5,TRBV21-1,CASSRDSGREQETQYF
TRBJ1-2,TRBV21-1,CASSPREGDYGYTF
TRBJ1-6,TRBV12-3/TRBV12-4,CASSYNSPLHF
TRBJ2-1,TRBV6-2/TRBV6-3,CASSSSRRTYNEQFF
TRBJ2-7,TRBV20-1,CSATISGWNEQYF
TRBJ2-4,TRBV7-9,CASSSDGKNIQYF
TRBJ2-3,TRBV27,CASSLGGVPDTQYF